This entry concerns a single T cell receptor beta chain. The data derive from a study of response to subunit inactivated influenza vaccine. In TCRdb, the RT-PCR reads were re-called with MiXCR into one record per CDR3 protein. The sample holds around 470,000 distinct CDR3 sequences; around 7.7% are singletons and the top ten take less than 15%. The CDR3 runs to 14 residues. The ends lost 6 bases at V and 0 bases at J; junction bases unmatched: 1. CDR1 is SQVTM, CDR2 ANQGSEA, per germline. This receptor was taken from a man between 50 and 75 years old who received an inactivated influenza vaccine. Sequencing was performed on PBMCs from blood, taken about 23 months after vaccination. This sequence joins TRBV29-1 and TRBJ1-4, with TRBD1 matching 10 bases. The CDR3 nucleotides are TGCAGCGTAGGACAGGGGGCAACTAATGAAAAACTGTTTTTT. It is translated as CSVGQGATNEKLFF.